A single sample gave rise to the 27 T cell receptor beta chains below, sequenced in a study of blood T cell repertoires in COVID-19 (dated by TCRdb to about 2020). Library preparation used the immunoSEQ multiplex PCR assay. TCRdb mirrors the immuneACCESS table, restricted to in-frame sequences. Some clones are absent from its copies; in checked studies, under half trace to an unresolved V gene, and the reason for the others is unknown. Recorded for this sample are 20,000 to 30,000 clones; about four fifths of them occurred a single time. The ten largest clones capture roughly 30% of the sample. Input material: peripheral blood. These receptors were collected from a human donor in a cohort sampled during active COVID-19.

This clone was detected once. The chain joins TRBV5-5 to TRBJ1-5, with D unresolved. The CDR3 runs 16 residues. Trimming removed 1 base from V and 0 bases from J, with 11 bases in between. Germline V gene sequence: CDR1 SGHKS, CDR2 YYEKEE (reference sequence). The DNA for the CDR3 is TGTGCCAGCAGCTTGCTCCCGGGGTATAGCAATCAGCCCCAGCATTTT. The encoded protein is CASSLLPGYSNQPQHF.

This rearrangement joins TRBV7-6 to TRBJ2-7, with unresolved D. The CDR3 runs to 12 residues. Trimming took 1 base from V and 5 from J, leaving 6 bases between them. The germline CDR1 and CDR2 sequences are SGHVS and FNYEAQ. The CDR3: CASSLVQNEQYF. In DNA form, the CDR3 reads TGTGCCAGCAGCTTAGTCCAGAACGAGCAGTACTTC.

The rearrangement uses TRBV6-6 and TRBJ2-5; TRBD2 agrees at 12 bases. The ends lost 5 bases at V and 4 bases at J; junction bases unmatched: 14. Germline V gives CDR1 MNHNY, CDR2 SVGAGI (reference sequence). The CDR3 extends over 18 amino acids. The CDR3 here is CASSRRILAGGTRETQYF. For the CDR3, the DNA is TGTGCCAGCAGTCGACGTATTCTAGCGGGAGGGACTCGAGAGACCCAGTACTTC.

The rearrangement joins TRBV9 to TRBJ1-1; D not certain. CDR3 length equals 14 residues. Deletions cut 4 bases from V and 4 bases from J, with 14 bases between. CDR1 is SGDLS, CDR2 YYNGEE, per germline. The CDR3 nucleotides are TGTGCCAGCAGCTTCCGTGGGGAGACCACTGAAGCTTTCTTT. This gives the protein CASSFRGETTEAFF.

The chain has TRBV5-1 and TRBJ1-1, with D tentatively TRBD1 (5 bases). This CDR3 has 15 amino acids. Per germline, CDR1 SGHRS and CDR2 YFSETQ. The V end was cut by 4 bases, the J end by 1 base, with 14 bases between. The DNA for the CDR3 is TGCGCCAGCAGCCGGGCACGACAGAAGAACACTGAAGCTTTCTTT. Amino acids: CASSRARQKNTEAFF.

This clone appeared once. This sequence joins TRBV7-2 and TRBJ1-1; 8 positions match TRBD1. Germline CDR1 and CDR2: SGHTA and FQGNSA. The CDR3 extends over 13 amino acids. With V trimmed by 5 bases and J by 5 bases, 4 bases remained unmatched. CDR3 DNA: TGTGCCAGCAGCAGACAGGGGTGGACTGAAGCTTTCTTT. Translating it yields CASSRQGWTEAFF.

By frequency in the sample, this clone is medium-sized. The rearrangement joins TRBV5-5 to TRBJ2-6, with a possible D match to TRBD1 (5 bases). The V and J ends lost 1 base and 0 bases respectively, with 8 bases between them. The CDR3 sequence is 16 residues long. CDR1 is SGHKS, CDR2 YYEKEE, per germline (reference sequence). DNA for the CDR3: TGTGCCAGCAGCTTGACTGGGGCCTCTGGGGCCAACGTCCTGACTTTC. This sequence encodes CASSLTGASGANVLTF.

This clone appeared a few times. The CDR3 spells CASSSQGYEQYF. In DNA form, the CDR3 reads TGTGCCAGCAGCTCACAGGGCTACGAGCAGTACTTC. The chain recombines TRBV7-2 with TRBJ2-7; maybe TRBD1 (6 bases). Trimming cost V 4 bases and J 3 bases, with 7 bases left between them. The CDR3 contains 12 residues. CDR1 and CDR2 from the germline V gene are SGHTA and FQGNSA. The full variable domain, with the rest looked up from reference TRBV7-2 and TRBJ2-7, is GAGVSQSPSNKVTEKGKDVELRCDPISGHTALYWYRQSLGQGLEFLIYFQGNSAPDKSGLPSDRFSAERTGGSVSTLTIQRTQQEDSAVYLCASSSQGYEQYFGPGTRLTVT.

CDR3 amino acids: CASSLALQRGEKLFF. The CDR3 coding sequence is TGTGCCAGCAGCTTGGCCTTACAAAGAGGTGAAAAACTGTTTTTT. V gene TRBV5-8 combines with J gene TRBJ1-4; unclear D gene. This CDR3 has 15 amino acids. Trimming pared 0 bases from V and 7 bases from J, leaving 13 bases between. Germline V lookup: CDR1 SGHTS, CDR2 YDEGEE.

V usage is TRBV5-6 and J usage is TRBJ1-2, with D unresolved. The germline gives CDR1 SGHDT, CDR2 YYEEEE. The CDR3 contains 12 residues. With 5 bases removed from V and 10 bases from J, the gap between germline ends came to 15 bases. The chain's CDR3 is CASRGPTRLYTF. CDR3 nucleotides: TGTGCCAGCAGGGGCCCGACCAGGCTCTACACCTTC.

The chain recombines TRBV15 with TRBJ1-1; 7 bases agree with TRBD1. This CDR3 comprises 14 residues. CDR1 and CDR2 (germline): LNHNV, YYDKDF (reference sequence). After removal of 5 bases from V and 0 bases from J, the junction contained 3 bases not matched to a gene. CDR3 region: CATSRGTVNTEAFF. CDR3 coding DNA: TGTGCCACCAGCCGAGGGACAGTGAACACTGAAGCTTTCTTT. The complete variable domain, with remaining parts taken from reference TRBV15 and TRBJ1-1, reads DAMVIQNPRYQVTQFGKPVTLSCSQTLNHNVMYWYQQKSSQAPKLLFHYYDKDFNNEADTPDNFQSRRPNTSFCFLDIRSPGLGDTAMYLCATSRGTVNTEAFFGQGTRLTVV.

This clone was observed a handful of times. The V gene is TRBV7-3, the J gene TRBJ1-6; D gene unclear. Germline CDR1 SGHTA, CDR2 FQGTGA. This CDR3 has 13 amino acids. Trimming cost V 8 bases and J 12 bases, with 17 bases left between them. The DNA for the CDR3 is TGTGCCAGCGCCGCTGGCAGTTTTTTACCCCTCCACTTT. This encodes CASAAGSFLPLHF.

The CDR3 DNA is TGTGCCAGCACAGGGGGTGGGAATGAAAAACTGTTTTTT. Translation: CASTGGGNEKLFF. V gene TRBV2 combines with J gene TRBJ1-4, with 7 bases fitting TRBD1. This CDR3 spans 13 amino acids. Germline CDR1 is SNHLY and CDR2 is FYNNEI. The trim removed 7 bases at V and 5 bases at J, leaving 4 bases unmatched.

V usage is TRBV29-1 and J usage is TRBJ2-2; TRBD2 matches 12 bases. V lost 6 bases to trimming and J lost 7 bases; unmatched junction nucleotides: 6. The CDR3 extends over 14 amino acids. The germline V gene has CDR1 SQVTM and CDR2 ANQGSEA. The CDR3 region is CSVGTSGSGGELFF. The CDR3, as DNA: TGCAGCGTGGGGACTAGCGGGTCCGGCGGGGAGCTGTTTTTT.

V is TRBV4-2 and J is TRBJ1-5; 10 bases agree with TRBD1. Trimming at V came to 4 bases and at J to 0 bases, leaving 12 bases not matched to a gene. The CDR3 consists of 19 residues. Germline assignment: CDR1 LGHNA and CDR2 YNFKEQ. This CDR3 reads CASSRRGDRGSYSNQPQHF. The CDR3 DNA sequence: TGTGCCAGCAGCCGAAGGGGGGACAGGGGATCCTATAGCAATCAGCCCCAGCATTTT.

The chain carries TRBV7-3 and TRBJ2-7, with D hard to call. The germline CDR1 and CDR2 sequences are SGHTA and FQGTGA. V shed 2 bases and J shed 3 bases, with 8 bases lying between them. The CDR3 has 13 residues. The chain's CDR3 is CASSLGQNYEQYF. The CDR3 DNA sequence: TGTGCCAGCAGCTTAGGTCAGAACTACGAGCAGTACTTC.

This clone has just a few counts. V and J are TRBV7-2 and TRBJ1-5; no definite D call. This CDR3 is built from 15 residues. Germline CDR1 reads SGHTA; CDR2 reads FQGNSA. With 4 bases removed from V and 0 bases from J, the gap between germline ends came to 10 bases. The CDR3 reads CASSSQRYSNQPQHF. CDR3 bases: TGTGCCAGCAGCTCACAACGATATAGCAATCAGCCCCAGCATTTT.

The chain combines TRBV2 with TRBJ2-1, with 8 bases matching TRBD1. V was pared by 3 bases and J by 8 bases, with 6 bases of the junction left unmatched. CDR1 is SNHLY and CDR2 is FYNNEI in the germline V gene. The CDR3 runs 14 residues. The DNA of the CDR3 is TGTGCCAGCAGTGAGGACAGGGCAGAGGATGAGCAGTTCTTC. This gives the protein CASSEDRAEDEQFF.

The table lists this clone with a count of one. This chain joins TRBV6-5 and TRBJ1-4, with unresolved D. Germline CDR1 reads MNHEY; CDR2 reads SVGAGI. V lost 0 bases to trimming and J lost 7 bases, with 12 bases between them. The CDR3 runs to 15 residues. CDR3 amino acids: CASSYSGKISEKLFF. DNA for the CDR3: TGTGCCAGCAGTTACTCGGGCAAGATCAGTGAAAAACTGTTTTTT.

V gene TRBV6-6 combines with J gene TRBJ2-2, with TRBD2 matching 11 bases. Looked up from germline, CDR1 is MNHNY and CDR2 is SVGAGI (reference sequence). Trimming at V came to 6 bases and at J to 0 bases, leaving 18 bases not matched to a gene. The CDR3 spans 21 residues. In nucleotides, the CDR3 is TGTGCCAGCAGCCAAAGAACCACCAGGACTAGCGGGTACACGAACACCGGGGAGCTGTTTTTT. Its translation is CASSQRTTRTSGYTNTGELFF.

This clone was recorded only once. The V call is TRBV19, the J call TRBJ2-5; 9 bases are a match to TRBD1. The CDR3 loop spans 14 amino acids. The V and J ends lost 3 bases and 5 bases, in that order; junction bases with no gene match: 4. Germline loops: CDR1 LNHDA, CDR2 SQIVND (reference sequence). The CDR3 DNA reads as TGTGCCAGTAGTATCGACAGGGGGGGGGAGACCCAGTACTTC. Translating it yields CASSIDRGGETQYF.

The chain links TRBV18 to TRBJ1-2; 8 bases are a match to TRBD1. Germline CDR1 is KGHSH and CDR2 is LQKENI. The CDR3 contains 15 residues. V was clipped by 3 bases and J by 4 bases; unmatched bases: 7. Written as DNA, the CDR3 is TGTGCCAGCTCACCGGCGGGACAGGAGGTCTATGGCTACACCTTC. Translation gives CASSPAGQEVYGYTF.

The CDR3 is CAWRPVSYEQYF. The CDR3 DNA follows: TGTGCCTGGAGGCCAGTCAGCTACGAGCAGTACTTC. The V call is TRBV30, the J call TRBJ2-7; no reliable D call. There are 12 residues in the CDR3. The V gene's germline CDR1 is GTSNPN and CDR2 SVGIG (reference sequence). Trimming took off 3 bases at V and 3 bases at J, with 9 bases between the two ends.

V gene TRBV27 combines with J gene TRBJ2-5, with 7 nucleotides matching TRBD2. Trimming removed 6 bases from V and 4 bases from J; junction bases left unmatched: 11. This CDR3 region has 15 residues. CDR1 and CDR2 from the germline V gene are MNHEY and SMNVEV (reference sequence). The chain's CDR3 is CASSPPGTTTETQYF. The DNA of the CDR3 is TGTGCCAGCAGCCCCCCCGGGACTACCACAGAGACCCAGTACTTC.

This clone was counted only a few times. The chain carries TRBV2 and TRBJ1-1; weak D call: TRBD1 (6 bases). In germline, CDR1 is SNHLY, CDR2 FYNNEI. There are 14 residues in the CDR3. V lost 1 base to trimming and J lost 4 bases, with 10 bases between them. The CDR3, as DNA: TGTGCCAGCAGTGAAGACAGGGTCCTCACTGAAGCTTTCTTT. It encodes CASSEDRVLTEAFF.

This clone is medium-sized (0.01 to 0.1%) within its sample. The chain carries TRBV4-1 and TRBJ2-7, with 14 bases that match TRBD2. CDR1 and CDR2 (germline): MGHRA, YSYEKL. The CDR3 spans 16 residues. J was trimmed by 7 bases and V by 3 bases; bases with no gene match: 8. Written as DNA, the CDR3 is TGCGCCAGCAGCCACCCCGGGGGACTAGCGGGGGATGAGCAGTACTTC. This sequence encodes CASSHPGGLAGDEQYF.

CDR3 in amino acids: CASSAQEGRRYEQYF. CDR3 in DNA: TGTGCCAGCAGTGCACAGGAGGGAAGGCGGTACGAGCAGTACTTC. The V and J genes are TRBV28 and TRBJ2-7, with D perhaps TRBD2 (6 bases). Between the trimmed V and J ends, which lost 5 bases and 4 bases, there was a span of 18 bases. The CDR3 runs 15 residues. Germline CDR1 and CDR2: MDHEN and SYDVKM.